This T cell receptor (beta chain) was recorded in a study of identical twins. Whole-study findings and limits: Out-of-frame alpha sequences common to twins were enriched for low generation probability. Insertions were fewer in abundant cord blood beta clonotypes, whereas memory repertoires showed none of this pattern. For zero-insertion analyses, partial confounding could come from invariant MAIT and iNKT cells.

From germline, CDR1 is SGHTA and CDR2 FQGNSA. V shed 5 bases and J 2 bases; nucleotides not matched to a gene: 5. CDR3 length equals 15 residues. TCRdb independently ran MiXCR on the 5' RACE reads; one entry per CDR3 protein. The sample has about 890,000 distinct CDR3 sequences; over 9% are singletons. With respect to this clonotype: Antigen unknown.

This sample was also put to use in a study of yellow fever vaccine responses in identical twins.

V gene TRBV7-2 combines with J gene TRBJ2-5; 10 nucleotides match TRBD1. The specimen was PBMCs. The source is a woman younger than 30 in good health. The chain's CDR3 is CASSRDRGGQETQYF. The DNA of the CDR3 is TGTGCCAGCAGCCGGGACAGGGGAGGGCAAGAGACCCAGTACTTC.